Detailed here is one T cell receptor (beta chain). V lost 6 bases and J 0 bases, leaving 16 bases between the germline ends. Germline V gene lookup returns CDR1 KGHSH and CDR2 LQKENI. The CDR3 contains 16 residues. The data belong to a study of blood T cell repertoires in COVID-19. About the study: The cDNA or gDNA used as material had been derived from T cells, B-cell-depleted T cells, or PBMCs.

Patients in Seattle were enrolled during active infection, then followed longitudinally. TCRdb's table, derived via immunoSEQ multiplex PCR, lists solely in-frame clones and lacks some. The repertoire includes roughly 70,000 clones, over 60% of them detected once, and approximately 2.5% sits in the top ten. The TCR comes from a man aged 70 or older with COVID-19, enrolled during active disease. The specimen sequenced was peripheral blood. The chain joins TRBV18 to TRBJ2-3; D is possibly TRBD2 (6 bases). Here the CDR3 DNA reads TGTGCCAGCTCCCCGACGGGAGACTCTAGCACAGATACGCAGTATTTT. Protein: CASSPTGDSSTDTQYF. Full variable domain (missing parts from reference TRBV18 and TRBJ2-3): NAGVMQNPRHLVRRRGQEARLRCSPMKGHSHVYWYRQLPEEGLKFMVYLQKENIIDESGMPKERFSAEFPKEGPSILRIQQVVRGDSAAYFCASSPTGDSSTDTQYFGPGTRLTVL.